The entry below gives a single T cell receptor (beta chain) sequence along with its context. Its antigen is still unknown. Six healthy women, forming three identical twin pairs, donated samples. MiXCR was run by TCRdb on the 5' RACE reads, yielding one entry per CDR3 protein. The data show 300,000 to 450,000 distinct CDR3 sequences, with about 28% seen just once and about 6% held by the top ten. The data were obtained in a study of identical twins' blood T cells. Notes on the study in general: Each donor's most abundant TCRbeta clonotypes shared more CDR3 sequences with her twin than unrelated donors. Twins shared about as many clonotypes as their cloneset sizes predicted.

The ends were cut back, 1 base at V and 10 bases at J, with 8 bases in the middle. The CDR3 totals 11 residues. The sequencing input was PBMCs. This receptor was identified in a woman aged 18 to 49 in good health. The chain joins TRBV12-3 or TRBV12-4 to TRBJ2-7, with unresolved D. The CDR3 DNA sequence: TGTGCCAGCAGTTTAGGTGGGTCACAGTACTTC. Amino acid sequence: CASSLGGSQYF.